The 25 T cell receptor beta chains reported below all come from one sample, sequenced in a study of beta chain features in type 1 diabetes. Isolated RNA was reverse transcribed in full, so expressed TCRB transcripts were sequenced. Measured with immunoSEQ multiplex PCR; TCRdb has only the in-frame clones, and not every one. The table has 400,000 to 600,000 clones, around 30% seen once. Sequenced material: naive CD4+ T cells from blood. Source of these receptors: a man younger than 30 in good health.

This clone was counted a few times. Other nucleotide sequences in the sample specify the same CDR3. The CDR3 loop is CASSAGTSGRYNEQFF. The CDR3 DNA reads as TGTGCCAGCAGCGCCGGGACTAGCGGGAGGTACAATGAGCAGTTCTTC. The chain joins TRBV9 to TRBJ2-1, with 15 bases fitting TRBD2. This CDR3 is built from 16 residues. CDR1 and CDR2 (germline): SGDLS, YYNGEE. V was clipped by 3 bases and J by 4 bases; unmatched bases: 2.

This clone has a handful of counts. The chain recombines TRBV30 with TRBJ2-3; D is unclear. Germline V gene sequence: CDR1 GTSNPN, CDR2 SVGIG (reference sequence). The CDR3 is 16 amino acids. V lost 0 bases, J lost 6 bases, and 19 bases lay in between. CDR3 nucleotide sequence: TGTGCCTGGAGTGTACTGGCCCGATTAGCAATGGATACGCAGTATTTT. Translated: CAWSVLARLAMDTQYF.

The gene calls are TRBV19 and TRBJ2-1, with a possible D match to TRBD2 (5 bases). From germline, CDR1 is LNHDA and CDR2 SQIVND (reference sequence). This CDR3 spans 15 amino acids. V was clipped by 0 bases and J by 0 bases, with 6 bases between them. The DNA for the CDR3 is TGTGCCAGTAGTATAGAGGCGGGCTCCTACAATGAGCAGTTCTTC. Its translation is CASSIEAGSYNEQFF.

The chain joins TRBV28 to TRBJ2-7; D ambiguous. This CDR3 region has 12 residues. Per the germline V gene, CDR1 is MDHEN and CDR2 is SYDVKM. The V end was cut by 1 base, the J end by 6 bases, with 7 bases between. The DNA for the CDR3 is TGTGCCAGCAGTTTATCCCCTCGCGAGCAGTACTTC. Translation gives CASSLSPREQYF.

The rearrangement joins TRBV30 to TRBJ1-1; no definite D call. Between the trimmed V and J ends, which lost 4 bases and 3 bases, there was a span of 9 bases. CDR3 length: 12 residues. Germline CDR1 reads GTSNPN; CDR2 reads SVGIG (reference sequence). CDR3 region: CAWKGRDTEAFF. Here the CDR3 DNA reads TGTGCCTGGAAAGGCCGGGACACTGAAGCTTTCTTT.

This rearrangement joins TRBV10-3 to TRBJ2-7; possibly TRBD1 or TRBD2 for D (5 bases each). This CDR3 has 14 residues. V was cut by 10 bases and J by 5 bases, with 21 bases left in between. Germline V gene sequence: CDR1 ENHRY, CDR2 SYGVKD. CDR3 nucleotide sequence: TGTGCCACAACAGGAGGCCAAGGGCCCCACGAGCAGTACTTC. This gives the protein CATTGGQGPHEQYF.

J is TRBJ2-3 and V is TRBV10-3, with 12 bases aligning to TRBD2. The CDR3 spans 16 residues. V lost 3 bases, J lost 3 bases, and 4 bases stayed unmatched. From germline, CDR1 is ENHRY and CDR2 SYGVKD. The CDR3 DNA is TGTGCCATCAGTGAAAAGACTAGCGGGAGTACAGATACGCAGTATTTT. It is translated as CAISEKTSGSTDTQYF.

The chain recombines TRBV7-2 with TRBJ2-3, with TRBD2 matching 10 bases. CDR3 size: 17 residues. CDR1 and CDR2 (germline): SGHTA, FQGNSA. V shed 5 bases and J 1 base; nucleotides not matched to a gene: 9. CDR3 DNA sequence: TGTGCCAGCAGCCGCCCTCCCGGGACTAGCGGCACAGATACGCAGTATTTT. Its translation: CASSRPPGTSGTDTQYF.

The V and J genes are TRBV30 and TRBJ2-1; D unclear. The V and J ends lost 5 bases and 0 bases respectively, with 11 bases between them. Germline V gene data show CDR1 as GTSNPN and CDR2 as SVGIG (reference sequence). This CDR3 region has 14 residues. The CDR3 DNA follows: TGTGCCTGGGGGCGCGGCCTCTCCTACAATGAGCAGTTCTTC. It encodes CAWGRGLSYNEQFF.

This chain uses TRBV29-1 with TRBJ2-3, with D hard to call. V was trimmed by 7 bases and J by 2 bases, leaving 10 bases between them. CDR1 is SQVTM and CDR2 is ANQGSEA in the germline V gene. The CDR3 is 12 amino acids. The CDR3 DNA sequence: TGCAGCGGTGACGGAGACACAGATACGCAGTATTTT. Translating gives CSGDGDTDTQYF.

Points on this clone: Distinct nucleotide sequences in the sample also encode this CDR3. This rearrangement joins TRBV7-2 to TRBJ2-5; D call uncertain. CDR1 is SGHTA and CDR2 is FQGNSA in the germline V gene. V lost 4 bases to trimming and J lost 5 bases, with 8 bases between them. The CDR3 loop spans 12 amino acids. CDR3 residues: CASSSSRETQYF. The DNA of the CDR3 is TGTGCCAGCAGCTCGTCTAGGGAGACCCAGTACTTC.

The chain joins TRBV14 to TRBJ1-4, with 7 nucleotides matching TRBD1. CDR1 is SGHDN, CDR2 FVKESK, per germline. The trim removed 4 bases at V and 5 bases at J, leaving 7 bases unmatched. CDR3 length: 15 residues. The CDR3 nucleotides are TGTGCCAGCAGCCCATGGCGGGACAGCAATGAAAAACTGTTTTTT. It encodes CASSPWRDSNEKLFF.

This clone was seen only a few times. The rearrangement links TRBV29-1 to TRBJ1-2; D is undetermined. Trimming pared 5 bases from V and 2 bases from J, leaving 9 bases between. Germline CDR1 SQVTM, CDR2 ANQGSEA. The CDR3 loop spans 12 amino acids. The DNA for the CDR3 is TGCAGCGTTTTGACGAGGAACTATGGCTACACCTTC. Translated, it gives CSVLTRNYGYTF.

A few counts support this clone. The rearrangement links TRBV10-3 to TRBJ2-1, with a tentative D call TRBD2 (5 bases). Trimming shortened V by 6 bases and J by 9 bases, and 15 bases separated the two germline ends. Germline V gene data show CDR1 as ENHRY and CDR2 as SYGVKD. The CDR3 runs to 13 residues. The CDR3 DNA is TGTGCCATCAGGGAACTAGAAGTAGCTGAGCAGTTCTTC. Residues: CAIRELEVAEQFF.

The chain carries TRBV30 and TRBJ1-1; D remains unclear. The V end lost 4 bases, the J end lost 3 bases, and 18 bases lay between the germline ends. Germline CDR1 reads GTSNPN; CDR2 reads SVGIG (reference sequence). The CDR3 totals 15 residues. CDR3 amino acids: CAWNLSGGRYTEAFF. CDR3 DNA sequence: TGTGCCTGGAATCTATCAGGAGGGAGATACACTGAAGCTTTCTTT.

This clone was counted only a few times. V is TRBV7-2 and J is TRBJ1-1; D gene ambiguous. Per the germline V gene, CDR1 is SGHTA and CDR2 is FQGNSA. With 0 bases removed from V and 1 base from J, the gap between germline ends came to 9 bases. This CDR3 is built from 15 residues. The CDR3 DNA follows: TGTGCCAGCAGCTTAGCGTTTCGGGGGAACACTGAAGCTTTCTTT. This codes for CASSLAFRGNTEAFF.

The CDR3: CASSVGQVGLLQYF. CDR3 nucleotides: TGTGCCAGCAGCGTAGGACAGGTGGGTTTGTTGCAGTACTTC. J is TRBJ2-7 and V is TRBV9; D possibly corresponds to TRBD1 (6 bases). V was pared by 0 bases and J by 9 bases, with 16 bases between. In germline, CDR1 is SGDLS, CDR2 YYNGEE. The CDR3 loop spans 14 amino acids.

The table lists this clone with a few counts. This sequence joins TRBV9 and TRBJ2-1; D may be TRBD2 (6 bases). Trimming took off 4 bases at V and 4 bases at J, with 12 bases between the two ends. In germline, CDR1 is SGDLS, CDR2 YYNGEE. CDR3 length: 14 amino acids. CDR3: CASSIGTLYNEQFF. CDR3 sequence (DNA): TGTGCCAGCAGCATTGGGACTCTTTACAATGAGCAGTTCTTC. The variable domain in full, completed from reference TRBV9 and TRBJ2-1, reads DSGVTQTPKHLITATGQRVTLRCSPRSGDLSVYWYQQSLDQGLQFLIQYYNGEERAKGNILERFSAQQFPDLHSELNLSSLELGDSALYFCASSIGTLYNEQFFGPGTRLTVL.

The rearrangement links TRBV10-3 to TRBJ2-7; unclear D gene. The CDR3 runs 13 residues. Trimming removed 4 bases from V and 3 bases from J, with 10 bases in between. The germline V gene has CDR1 ENHRY and CDR2 SYGVKD. Here the CDR3 reads CAISGGTDYEQYF. CDR3 bases: TGTGCCATCAGTGGGGGAACAGACTACGAGCAGTACTTC.

This clone was detected a few times. The chain combines TRBV27 with TRBJ2-3; TRBD2 is a possible D gene (5 bases). Per the germline V gene, CDR1 is MNHEY and CDR2 is SMNVEV (reference sequence). Trimming pared 3 bases from V and 6 bases from J, leaving 13 bases between. CDR3 length equals 14 residues. The CDR3 is CASSFQLGVDTQYF. The CDR3 DNA follows: TGTGCCAGCAGTTTCCAGCTCGGGGTGGATACGCAGTATTTT.

In regard to this clone: Other DNA sequences in this sample translate to the same CDR3. This rearrangement joins TRBV10-3 to TRBJ2-3; D unresolved. The CDR3 has 12 amino acids. Germline CDR1 is ENHRY and CDR2 is SYGVKD. Trimming took off 3 bases at V and 5 bases at J, with 6 bases between the two ends. The CDR3 bases are TGTGCCATCAGTGAATTGGGAGATACGCAGTATTTT. Translation: CAISELGDTQYF.

The V call is TRBV7-3, the J call TRBJ2-3; 7 bases are shared with TRBD2. The V gene's germline CDR1 is SGHTA and CDR2 FQGTGA. The V segment lost 2 bases and the J segment 2 bases; nucleotides outside the gene matches: 7. The CDR3 covers 16 residues. DNA for the CDR3: TGTGCCAGCAGCTTACACGGCGCGGGAGTCACAGATACGCAGTATTTT. It yields the protein CASSLHGAGVTDTQYF.

This clone was seen a handful of times. The chain carries TRBV29-1 and TRBJ2-7; unclear D gene. V lost 5 bases and J 0 bases, leaving 5 bases between the germline ends. Per germline, CDR1 SQVTM and CDR2 ANQGSEA. This CDR3 has 11 amino acids. In DNA, the CDR3 is TGCAGCGTTTCTGCCTCCTACGAGCAGTACTTC. Its protein is CSVSASYEQYF.

This chain joins TRBV30 and TRBJ1-4; 7 bases line up with TRBD1. V lost 0 bases to trimming and J lost 7 bases; unmatched junction nucleotides: 5. CDR1 and CDR2 (germline): GTSNPN, SVGIG (reference sequence). This CDR3 contains 14 residues. The chain's CDR3 is CAWSVHDRAEKLFF. CDR3 nucleotide sequence: TGTGCCTGGAGTGTACACGACAGGGCTGAAAAACTGTTTTTT. The full variable domain, completed using reference TRBV30 and TRBJ1-4, is SQTIHQWPATLVQPVGSPLSLECTVEGTSNPNLYWYRQAAGRGLQLLFYSVGIGQISSEVPQNLSASRPQDRQFILSSKKLLLSDSGFYLCAWSVHDRAEKLFFGSGTQLSVL.

In its sample, this clone was seen a few times. The rearrangement links TRBV29-1 to TRBJ2-3, with TRBD1 matching 7 bases. Germline CDR1 SQVTM, CDR2 ANQGSEA. There are 12 residues in the CDR3. Trimming at V came to 2 bases and at J to 6 bases, leaving 2 bases not matched to a gene. CDR3 coding DNA: TGCAGCGTTGAAACAGGGGCCGATACGCAGTATTTT. As protein: CSVETGADTQYF.